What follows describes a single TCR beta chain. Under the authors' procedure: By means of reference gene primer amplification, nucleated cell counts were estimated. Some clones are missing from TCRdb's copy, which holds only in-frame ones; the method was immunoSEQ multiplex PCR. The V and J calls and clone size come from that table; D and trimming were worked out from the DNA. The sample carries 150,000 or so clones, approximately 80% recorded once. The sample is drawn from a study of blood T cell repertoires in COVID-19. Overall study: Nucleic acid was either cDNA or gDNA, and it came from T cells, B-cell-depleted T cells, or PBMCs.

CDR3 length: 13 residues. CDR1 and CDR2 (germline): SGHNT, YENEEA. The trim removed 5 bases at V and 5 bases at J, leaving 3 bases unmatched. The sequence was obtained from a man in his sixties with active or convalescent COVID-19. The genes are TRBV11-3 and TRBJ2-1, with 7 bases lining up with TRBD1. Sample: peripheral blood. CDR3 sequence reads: CASSIQGNNEQFF. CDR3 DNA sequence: TGTGCCAGCAGCATACAGGGGAACAATGAGCAGTTCTTC. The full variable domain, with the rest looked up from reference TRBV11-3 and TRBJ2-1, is EAGVVQSPRYKIIEKKQPVAFWCNPISGHNTLYWYLQNLGQGPELLIRYENEEAVDDSQLPKDRFSAERLKGVDSTLKIQPAELGDSAVYLCASSIQGNNEQFFGPGTRLTVL.